This T cell receptor (beta chain) was retrieved from a study of cytotoxic CD8 clonotypes in ibrutinib-treated CLL (dated by TCRdb to the early 2020s). General notes on the study: The cohort was composed of under 12 relapsed/refractory and approximately 14 treatment-naive patients; IGHV unmutated status was identified in under 18 patients. Longitudinal samples were obtainable from about 30% of the roughly 90 participants in the trial. Cryopreserved peripheral blood mononuclear cells were obtained prior to treatment, at the time of response, and at either disease progression or sustained remission. Responses were partial in about 25 patients and complete in 2; after median about 68 months follow-up, some 14 stayed in remission and approximately twelve progressed. Patients were still on ibrutinib when every remission and progressive disease sample was collected. An average of roughly 270,000 productive templates and around 100,000 productive rearrangements was obtained per sample. Samples at response were collected after a median of about 13 months of treatment, with a range of about 6 to 40 months.

Interpreted using the paper, the time point label stands for: less than 30 months on ibrutinib. For TCR beta library preparation, 1.5 to 2 micrograms of genomic DNA were extracted from the cryopreserved PBMCs. Longitudinal blood samples from CLL patients on ibrutinib monotherapy underwent high-throughput TCR beta sequencing. Patients were enrolled in a phase 2 open-label single-center ibrutinib monotherapy trial. Each clonotype received, on average, roughly 9.6x coverage in deep resolution sequencing performed on a MiSeq, where the target depth lay between 1 in 1 million and 1 in 200,000 T cells. The immunoSEQ hsTCRB Kit was used to generate TCR beta libraries. The paper's data handling went like this. ImmunoSEQ Data Assistant and ImmunoSEQ Analyzer were used for data analysis, and V, D and J genes were assigned according to IMGT definitions. Clonality, with values ranging from 0 to 1, was calculated as one minus the normalized Shannon entropy of productive rearrangement frequencies. Public clonotype analysis was restricted to overrepresented clonotypes comprising at least 0.05% of each patient's repertoire. Some twelve repertoires from age-matched healthy donors, obtained from immuneACCESS, served as clonality controls. The table comes from immuneACCESS by way of TCRdb, which keeps in-frame sequences with V and J called. Part of the clones is missing from these tables; in studies checked, under half for an unresolved V gene and the rest for unknown reasons. V and J calls plus clone size are reproduced from that table; the DNA served to infer D and trimming. Across this sample there are roughly 200,000 clones, with roughly 72% seen only once. In total, the top ten clones hold roughly 13% of the sample.

In the case of this clone: Its antigen remains undetermined. No much larger clone exists at a distance of one base, and base qualities are not known.

Deletion took 0 bases off V and 1 base off J, with a span of 8 bases between the germline ends. The CDR1 and CDR2 encoded by the germline V gene (reference sequence) are SGHNT and YYREEE. Inclusive of the bounding cysteine and phenylalanine, the CDR3 is 14 residues long. Only the CDR3 portion is preserved as DNA: 42 bases, with reading frame beginning at the first base. Paper-wide results and their limitations: Baseline clonality exceeded that of age-matched healthy donors and correlated strongly with circulating CD8+ T-cell counts. Public clonotypes were rare and either shrank or stayed stable during treatment, and the rise in clonality at ibrutinib response reflected expansion of private clonotypes. Sampling times were not matched between sustained-remission and progressing patients, and lymph node repertoires were not studied. An increase in clonality was observed at ibrutinib response, with clonality remaining stable during sustained remission and falling back toward baseline at progression.

This specimen consisted of PBMCs, obtained after 24 months of ibrutinib treatment. The TCR originated in a human donor with chronic lymphocytic leukemia. The V and J genes are TRBV5-4 and TRBJ2-7; the D gene cannot be resolved reliably. This receptor has the CDR3 CASSLGGFSYEQYF. The nucleotide sequence is TGTGCCAGCAGCTTGGGGGGTTTTTCCTACGAGCAGTACTTC.